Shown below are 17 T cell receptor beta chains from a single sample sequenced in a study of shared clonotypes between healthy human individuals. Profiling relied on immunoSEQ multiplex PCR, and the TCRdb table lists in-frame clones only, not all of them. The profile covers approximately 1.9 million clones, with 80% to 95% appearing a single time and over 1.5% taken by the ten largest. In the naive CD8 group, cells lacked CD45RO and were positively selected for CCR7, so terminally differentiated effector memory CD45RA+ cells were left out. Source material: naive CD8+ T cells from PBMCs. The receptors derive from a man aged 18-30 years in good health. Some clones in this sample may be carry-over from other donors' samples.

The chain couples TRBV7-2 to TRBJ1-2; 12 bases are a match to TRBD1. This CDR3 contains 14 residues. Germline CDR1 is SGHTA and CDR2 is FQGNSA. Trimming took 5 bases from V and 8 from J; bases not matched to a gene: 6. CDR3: CASSTRDRGRGYTF. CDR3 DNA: TGTGCCAGCAGCACCCGGGACAGGGGGCGAGGCTACACCTTC.

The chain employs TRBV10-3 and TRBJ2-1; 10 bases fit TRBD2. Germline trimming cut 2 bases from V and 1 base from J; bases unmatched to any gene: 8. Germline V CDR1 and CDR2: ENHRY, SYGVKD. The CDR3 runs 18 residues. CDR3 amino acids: CAISEASGGDVSYNEQFF. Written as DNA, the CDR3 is TGTGCCATCAGTGAGGCTAGCGGGGGCGACGTTTCCTACAATGAGCAGTTCTTC.

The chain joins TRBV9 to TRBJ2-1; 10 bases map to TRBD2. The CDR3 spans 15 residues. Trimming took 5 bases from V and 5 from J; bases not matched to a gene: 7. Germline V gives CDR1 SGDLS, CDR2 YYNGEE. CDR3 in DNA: TGTGCCAGCAGTGGCAGCGGGAGGGCAGACAATGAGCAGTTCTTC. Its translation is CASSGSGRADNEQFF.

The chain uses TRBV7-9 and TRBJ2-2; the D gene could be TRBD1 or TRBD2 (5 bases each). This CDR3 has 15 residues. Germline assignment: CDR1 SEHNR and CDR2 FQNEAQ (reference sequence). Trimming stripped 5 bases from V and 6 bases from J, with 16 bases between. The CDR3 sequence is CASSPGRDQAGELFF. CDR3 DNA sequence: TGTGCCAGCAGCCCCGGACGGGACCAAGCCGGGGAGCTGTTTTTT.

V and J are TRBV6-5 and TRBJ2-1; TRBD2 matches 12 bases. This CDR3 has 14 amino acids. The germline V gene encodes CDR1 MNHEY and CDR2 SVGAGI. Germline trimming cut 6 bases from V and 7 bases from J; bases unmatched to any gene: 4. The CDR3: CASRLAGGPNEQFF. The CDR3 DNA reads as TGTGCCAGCAGGCTAGCGGGAGGGCCGAATGAGCAGTTCTTC.

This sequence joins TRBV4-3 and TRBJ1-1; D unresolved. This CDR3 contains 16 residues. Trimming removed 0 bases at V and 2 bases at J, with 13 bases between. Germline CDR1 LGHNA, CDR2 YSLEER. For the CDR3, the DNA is TGCGCCAGCAGCCAAGACTTAGAAGGGTTCAACACTGAAGCTTTCTTT. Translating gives CASSQDLEGFNTEAFF.

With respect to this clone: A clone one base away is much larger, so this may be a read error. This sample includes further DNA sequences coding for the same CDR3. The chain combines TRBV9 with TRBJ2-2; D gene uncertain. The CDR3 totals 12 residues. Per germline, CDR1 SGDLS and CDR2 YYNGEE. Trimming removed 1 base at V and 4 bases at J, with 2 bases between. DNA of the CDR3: TGTGCCAGCAGCGTAACCACCGGGGAGCTGTTTTTT. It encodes CASSVTTGELFF.

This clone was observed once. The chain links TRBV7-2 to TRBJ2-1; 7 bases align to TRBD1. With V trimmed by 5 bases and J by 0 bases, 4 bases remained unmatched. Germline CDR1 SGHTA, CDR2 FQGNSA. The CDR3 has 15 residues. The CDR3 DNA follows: TGTGCCAGCAGCGGGACAGTACCCTCCTACAATGAGCAGTTCTTC. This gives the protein CASSGTVPSYNEQFF.

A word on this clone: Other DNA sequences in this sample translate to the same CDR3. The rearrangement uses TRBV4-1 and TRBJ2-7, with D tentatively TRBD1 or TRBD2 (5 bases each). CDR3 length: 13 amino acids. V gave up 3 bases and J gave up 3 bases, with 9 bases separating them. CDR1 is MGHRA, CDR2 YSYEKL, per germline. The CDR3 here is CASSHRDGYEQYF. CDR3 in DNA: TGCGCCAGCAGCCACCGGGACGGCTACGAGCAGTACTTC.

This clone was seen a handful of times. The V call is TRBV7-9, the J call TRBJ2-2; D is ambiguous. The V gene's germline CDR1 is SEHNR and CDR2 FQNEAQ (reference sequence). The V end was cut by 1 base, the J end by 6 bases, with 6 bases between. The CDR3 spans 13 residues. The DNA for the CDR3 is TGTGCCAGCAGCTTAGAAGGTTCCGGGGAGCTGTTTTTT. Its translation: CASSLEGSGELFF.

The CDR3 DNA follows: TGTGCCAGCAGCTGGAATTCTCTAGCGGAGATCGGGACAGATACGCAGTATTTT. The encoded protein is CASSWNSLAEIGTDTQYF. The chain employs TRBV13 and TRBJ2-3, with TRBD2 matching over 7 bases. In germline, CDR1 is PRHDT, CDR2 FYEKMQ (reference sequence). The CDR3 is 18 residues long. Losses at the gene ends were 4 bases for V and 3 bases for J; bases not matched to a gene: 16. The variable domain in full, with the rest retrieved from reference TRBV13 and TRBJ2-3, is AAGVIQSPRHLIKEKRETATLKCYPIPRHDTVYWYQQGPGQDPQFLISFYEKMQSDKGSIPDRFSAQQFSDYHSELNMSSLELGDSALYFCASSWNSLAEIGTDTQYFGPGTRLTVL.

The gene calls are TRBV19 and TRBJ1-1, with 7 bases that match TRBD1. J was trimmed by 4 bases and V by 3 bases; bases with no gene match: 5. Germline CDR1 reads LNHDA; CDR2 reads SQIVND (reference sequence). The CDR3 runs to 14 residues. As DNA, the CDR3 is TGTGCCAGTAGTATGGCAGGGGGAAGCACTGAAGCTTTCTTT. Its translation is CASSMAGGSTEAFF.

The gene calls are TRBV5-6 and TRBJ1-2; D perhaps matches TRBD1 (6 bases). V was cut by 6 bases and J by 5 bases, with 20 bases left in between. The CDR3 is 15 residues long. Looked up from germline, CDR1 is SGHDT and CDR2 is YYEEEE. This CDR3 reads CASTWGARDLYGYTF. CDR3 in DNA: TGTGCCAGCACCTGGGGGGCGAGGGACCTTTATGGCTACACCTTC.

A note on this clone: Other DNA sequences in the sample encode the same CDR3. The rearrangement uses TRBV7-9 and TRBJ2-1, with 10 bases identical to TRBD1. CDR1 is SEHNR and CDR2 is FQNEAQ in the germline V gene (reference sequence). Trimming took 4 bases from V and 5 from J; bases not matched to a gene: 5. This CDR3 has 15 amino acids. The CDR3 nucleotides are TGTGCCAGCAGCTCGGGACAGGGGAGGAACAATGAGCAGTTCTTC. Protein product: CASSSGQGRNNEQFF.

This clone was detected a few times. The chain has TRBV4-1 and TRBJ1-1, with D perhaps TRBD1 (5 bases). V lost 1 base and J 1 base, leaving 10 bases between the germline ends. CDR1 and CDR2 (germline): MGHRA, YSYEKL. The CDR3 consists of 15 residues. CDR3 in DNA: TGCGCCAGCAGCCAAGTCCCAGGGAAGAACACTGAAGCTTTCTTT. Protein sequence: CASSQVPGKNTEAFF.

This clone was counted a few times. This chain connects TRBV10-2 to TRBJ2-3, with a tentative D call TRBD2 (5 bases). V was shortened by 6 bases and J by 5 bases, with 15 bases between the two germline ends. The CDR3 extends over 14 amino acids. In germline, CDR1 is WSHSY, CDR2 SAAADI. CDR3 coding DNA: TGCGCCAGCAGCCTACCTATCCGGGGAGATACGCAGTATTTT. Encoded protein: CASSLPIRGDTQYF.

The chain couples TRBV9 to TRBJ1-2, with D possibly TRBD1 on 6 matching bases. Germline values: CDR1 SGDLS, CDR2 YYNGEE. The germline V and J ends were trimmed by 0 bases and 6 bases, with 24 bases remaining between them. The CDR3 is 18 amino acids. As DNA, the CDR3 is TGTGCCAGCAGCGTAGCTGGGGGAGAATTGGCAGGGGCTAATGGCTACACCTTC. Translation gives CASSVAGGELAGANGYTF.